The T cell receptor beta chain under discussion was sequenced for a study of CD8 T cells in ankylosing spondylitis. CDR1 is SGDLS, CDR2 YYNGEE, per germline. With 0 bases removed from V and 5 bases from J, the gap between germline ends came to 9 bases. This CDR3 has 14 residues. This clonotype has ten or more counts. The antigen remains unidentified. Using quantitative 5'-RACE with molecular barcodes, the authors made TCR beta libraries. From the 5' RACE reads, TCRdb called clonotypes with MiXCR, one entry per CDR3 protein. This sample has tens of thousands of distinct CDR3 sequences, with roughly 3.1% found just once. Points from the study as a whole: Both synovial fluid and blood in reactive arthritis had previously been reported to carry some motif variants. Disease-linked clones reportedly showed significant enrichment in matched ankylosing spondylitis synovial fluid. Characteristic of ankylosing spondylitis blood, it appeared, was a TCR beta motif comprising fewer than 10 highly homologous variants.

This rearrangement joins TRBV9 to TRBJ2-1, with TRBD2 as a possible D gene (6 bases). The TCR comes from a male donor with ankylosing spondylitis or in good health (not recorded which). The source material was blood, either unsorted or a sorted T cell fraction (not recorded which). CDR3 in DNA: TGTGCCAGCAGCGTAGCGGGAGTTAACAATGAGCAGTTCTTC. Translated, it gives CASSVAGVNNEQFF. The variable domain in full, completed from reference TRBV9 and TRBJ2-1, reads DSGVTQTPKHLITATGQRVTLRCSPRSGDLSVYWYQQSLDQGLQFLIQYYNGEERAKGNILERFSAQQFPDLHSELNLSSLELGDSALYFCASSVAGVNNEQFFGPGTRLTVL.